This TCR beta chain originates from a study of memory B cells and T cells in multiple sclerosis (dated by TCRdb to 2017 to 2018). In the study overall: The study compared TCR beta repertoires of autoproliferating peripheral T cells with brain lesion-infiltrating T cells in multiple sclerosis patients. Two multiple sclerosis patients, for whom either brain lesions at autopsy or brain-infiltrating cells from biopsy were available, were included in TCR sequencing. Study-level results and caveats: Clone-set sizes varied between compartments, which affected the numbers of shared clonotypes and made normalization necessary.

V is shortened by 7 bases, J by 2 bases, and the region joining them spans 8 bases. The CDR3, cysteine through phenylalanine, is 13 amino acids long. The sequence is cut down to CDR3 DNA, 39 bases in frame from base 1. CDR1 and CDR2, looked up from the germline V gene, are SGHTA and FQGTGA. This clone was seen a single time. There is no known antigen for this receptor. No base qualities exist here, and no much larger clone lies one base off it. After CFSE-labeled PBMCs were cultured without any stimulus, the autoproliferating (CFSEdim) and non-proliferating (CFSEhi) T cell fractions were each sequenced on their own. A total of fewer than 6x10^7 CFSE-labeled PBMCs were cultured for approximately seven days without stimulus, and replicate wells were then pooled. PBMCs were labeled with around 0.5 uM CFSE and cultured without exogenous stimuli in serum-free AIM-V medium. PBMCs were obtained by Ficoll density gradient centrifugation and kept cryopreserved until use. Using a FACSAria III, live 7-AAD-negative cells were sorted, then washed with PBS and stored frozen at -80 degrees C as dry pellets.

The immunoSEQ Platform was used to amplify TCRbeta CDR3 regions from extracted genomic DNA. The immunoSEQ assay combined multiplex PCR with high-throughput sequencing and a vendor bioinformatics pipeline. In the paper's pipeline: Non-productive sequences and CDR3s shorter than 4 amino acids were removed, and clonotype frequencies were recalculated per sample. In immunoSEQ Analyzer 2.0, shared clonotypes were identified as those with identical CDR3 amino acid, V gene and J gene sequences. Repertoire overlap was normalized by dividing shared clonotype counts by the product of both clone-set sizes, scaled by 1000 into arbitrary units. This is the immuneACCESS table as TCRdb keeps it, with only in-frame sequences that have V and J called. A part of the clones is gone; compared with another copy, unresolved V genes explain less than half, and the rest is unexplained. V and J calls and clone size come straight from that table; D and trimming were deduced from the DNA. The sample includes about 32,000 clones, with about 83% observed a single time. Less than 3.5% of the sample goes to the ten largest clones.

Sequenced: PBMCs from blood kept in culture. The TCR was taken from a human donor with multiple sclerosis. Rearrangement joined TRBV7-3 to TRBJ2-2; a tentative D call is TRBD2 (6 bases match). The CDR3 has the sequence CASKAGNTGELFF. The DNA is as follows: TGTGCCAGCAAAGCGGGCAACACCGGGGAGCTGTTTTTT.